This T cell receptor (beta chain) appears in the sequencing data of a study of CD8 T cells in ankylosing spondylitis. Scientists made TCR beta libraries using quantitative 5'-RACE with molecular barcodes. TCRdb analysed the 5' RACE reads with MiXCR anew, one entry per CDR3 protein. Among some 800,000 distinct CDR3 sequences listed, roughly 12% were seen once. Germline trimming cut 6 bases from V and 2 bases from J; bases unmatched to any gene: 11. The CDR3 runs 16 residues. In germline, CDR1 is MNHNS, CDR2 SASEGT. Points from the study as a whole: There was reportedly significant enrichment of clones that were disease-linked in matched ankylosing spondylitis synovial fluid. The study identified a TCR beta motif of 7 or 8 highly homologous variants that appeared characteristic of ankylosing spondylitis blood. Clones linked with disease were CD8+ and fairly uncommon in the peripheral blood.

There are a few counts of this clonotype. Its cognate antigen is unknown. The sample comprised blood, either unsorted or a sorted T cell fraction (not recorded which). The chain combines TRBV6-1 with TRBJ2-7; TRBD2 agrees at 9 bases. This TCR derives from a male donor with ankylosing spondylitis. The CDR3 DNA follows: TGTGCCAGCAGACGCATTAGCGGGAGTCGGACCTACGAGCAGTACTTC. It specifies CASRRISGSRTYEQYF.